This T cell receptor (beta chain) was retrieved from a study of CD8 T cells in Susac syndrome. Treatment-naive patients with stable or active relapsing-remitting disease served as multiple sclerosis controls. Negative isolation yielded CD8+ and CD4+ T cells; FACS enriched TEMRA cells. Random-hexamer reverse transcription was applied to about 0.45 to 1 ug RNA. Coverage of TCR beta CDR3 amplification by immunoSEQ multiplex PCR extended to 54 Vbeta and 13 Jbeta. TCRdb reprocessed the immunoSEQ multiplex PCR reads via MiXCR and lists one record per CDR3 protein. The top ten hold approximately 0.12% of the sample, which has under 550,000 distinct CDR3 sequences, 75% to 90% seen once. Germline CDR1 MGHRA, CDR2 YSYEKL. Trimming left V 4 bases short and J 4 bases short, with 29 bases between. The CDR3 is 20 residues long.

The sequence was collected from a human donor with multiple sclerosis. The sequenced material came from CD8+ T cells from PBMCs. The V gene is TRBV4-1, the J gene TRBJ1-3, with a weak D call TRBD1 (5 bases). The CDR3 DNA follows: TGCGCCAGCAGCCCCCGGGGACCCCGGTCCAGTGGTGCTTCGGGAAACACCATATATTTT. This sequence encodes CASSPRGPRSSGASGNTIYF.